A single sample is the source of the 22 T cell receptor beta chains below, sequenced in a study of post-analysis software for immune sequencing data. Each TCR beta cDNA library carried unique molecular identifiers. TCRdb recomputed calls from the PCR reads with MiXCR, one row per CDR3 protein. The data show approximately 260,000 distinct CDR3 sequences, 36% seen once. Their recognized antigens are unknown. Study results and caveats: Patients had higher frequencies than controls of roughly five TRBV segments, including TRBV5-6, TRBV5-1 and TRBV20-1.

The sequenced sample consisted of blood. These receptors came from a girl aged 10-17 years with multiple sclerosis.

This clonotype was counted ten times or more. The V call is TRBV12-3 or TRBV12-4, the J call TRBJ1-2, with D hard to call. V was pared by 5 bases and J by 4 bases, with 11 bases between. This CDR3 contains 13 residues. The CDR3 protein is CASSHDTFYGYTF. The DNA of the CDR3 is TGTGCCAGCAGTCATGACACCTTCTATGGCTACACCTTC.

The rearrangement uses TRBV25-1 and TRBJ1-1; no definite D call. The V end was cut by 4 bases, the J end by 4 bases, with 16 bases between. The CDR3 consists of 15 residues. CDR1 is MGHDK and CDR2 is SYGVNS in the germline V gene. CDR3 protein: CASSGFGRPGTEAFF. The CDR3 DNA follows: TGTGCCAGCAGTGGATTTGGCCGGCCCGGCACTGAAGCTTTCTTT. The full variable domain, its missing parts supplied by reference TRBV25-1 and TRBJ1-1, is EADIYQTPRYLVIGTGKKITLECSQTMGHDKMYWYQQDPGMELHLIHYSYGVNSTEKGDLSSESTVSRIRTEHFPLTLESARPSHTSQYLCASSGFGRPGTEAFFGQGTRLTVV.

The CDR3 region is CASLTPASGFPYNEQFF. CDR3 in DNA: TGTGCCAGCCTTACGCCGGCTAGCGGGTTCCCCTACAATGAGCAGTTCTTC. V is TRBV28 and J is TRBJ2-1; 8 positions match TRBD2. This CDR3 is 17 amino acids long. J lost 2 bases, V lost 8 bases, and 14 bases had no gene match. CDR1 and CDR2 from the germline V gene are MDHEN and SYDVKM.

The chain combines TRBV25-1 with TRBJ1-2; no reliable D call. Germline CDR1 and CDR2: MGHDK and SYGVNS. The CDR3 has 13 residues. V was pared by 1 base and J by 7 bases, with 10 bases between. CDR3 DNA: TGTGCCAGCAGTGAATTGGAGGGTTTTGGCTACACCTTC. It is translated as CASSELEGFGYTF.

A remark on this clonotype: This could be a read error, since a much larger clone is one nucleotide away. The genes are TRBV20-1 and TRBJ1-5; D ambiguous. Germline assignment: CDR1 DFQATT and CDR2 SNEGSKA (reference sequence). CDR3 length: 13 residues. Trimming cost V 5 bases and J 2 bases, with 10 bases left between them. Here the CDR3 reads CSAGNKGNQPQHF. The CDR3 region has the DNA TGCAGTGCTGGGAATAAGGGCAATCAGCCCCAGCATTTT.

This clonotype has only a few counts. This chain connects TRBV19 to TRBJ1-1; no firm D call. Trimming left V 5 bases short and J 6 bases short, with 10 bases between. CDR3 length equals 12 residues. CDR1 is LNHDA and CDR2 is SQIVND in the germline V gene (reference sequence). The CDR3 here is CASSWGRSEAFF. CDR3 bases: TGTGCCAGTAGTTGGGGAAGATCTGAAGCTTTCTTT.

The chain couples TRBV3-1 to TRBJ1-1; D perhaps matches TRBD1 (5 bases). Germline CDR1 is LGHDT and CDR2 is YNNKEL (reference sequence). Trimming took off 5 bases at V and 10 bases at J, with 14 bases between the two ends. The CDR3 contains 12 residues. Written as DNA, the CDR3 is TGTGCCAGCAGCACCTCAGGGCCAGGAGCTTTCTTT. Its protein is CASSTSGPGAFF.

As concerns this clonotype: A clone one base away is much larger, so this may be a read error. The final CDR3 position lacks the conserved phenylalanine or tryptophan, pointing to a likely read error. The chain joins TRBV7-2 to TRBJ2-1; D assignment may be TRBD1 or TRBD2 (6 bases each). V was shortened by 5 bases and J by 6 bases, with 26 bases between the two germline ends. The germline V gene encodes CDR1 SGHTA and CDR2 FQGNSA. The CDR3 sequence is 18 residues long. The CDR3 loop is CASSLSWRVRGPSNEQFV. The CDR3 DNA is TGTGCCAGCAGCCTGAGTTGGCGCGTCCGGGGGCCTAGCAATGAGCAGTTCGTC.

V gene TRBV2 combines with J gene TRBJ1-2; D call uncertain. The CDR3 covers 13 residues. CDR1 SNHLY and CDR2 FYNNEI come from the germline V gene. Trimming stripped 6 bases from V and 5 bases from J, with 13 bases between. The DNA of the CDR3 is TGTGCCAGCAGCGTGGGTTTTGGATATGGCTACACCTTC. The encoded protein is CASSVGFGYGYTF.

The chain uses TRBV2 and TRBJ1-5, with no clear D. V was cut by 6 bases and J by 3 bases, with 15 bases left in between. Per the germline V gene, CDR1 is SNHLY and CDR2 is FYNNEI. The CDR3 runs 15 residues. The CDR3: CASRKENTLNQPQHF. CDR3 DNA: TGTGCCAGCAGGAAGGAGAACACCCTCAATCAGCCCCAGCATTTT.

This clonotype was detected many times. The genes are TRBV2 and TRBJ1-2; no clear D gene. Trimming removed 7 bases at V and 5 bases at J, with 8 bases between. Germline CDR1 and CDR2: SNHLY and FYNNEI. The CDR3 contains 11 residues. As DNA, the CDR3 is TGTGCCAGCAATCCAGTTTATGGCTACACCTTC. It translates to CASNPVYGYTF. Looking up the rest from reference TRBV2 and TRBJ1-2 gives the full variable domain: EPEVTQTPSHQVTQMGQEVILRCVPISNHLYFYWYRQILGQKVEFLVSFYNNEISEKSEIFDDQFSVERPDGSNFTLKIRSTKLEDSAMYFCASNPVYGYTFGSGTRLTVV.

The chain links TRBV11-3 to TRBJ2-2; TRBD1 might be the D (6 bases). Between the trimmed V and J ends, which lost 5 bases and 3 bases, there was a span of 13 bases. The V gene's germline CDR1 is SGHNT and CDR2 YENEEA. This CDR3 contains 15 residues. The CDR3 DNA reads as TGTGCCAGCAGCCGCAGGGGCGCGGACACCGGGGAGCTGTTTTTT. Its protein product is CASSRRGADTGELFF.

This clonotype was counted a few times. A read error may explain this, as a much larger clone is one base away. V gene TRBV3-1 combines with J gene TRBJ2-5; TRBD2 agrees at 8 bases. The CDR3 loop spans 16 amino acids. Per the germline V gene, CDR1 is LGHDT and CDR2 is YNNKEL (reference sequence). The DNA for the CDR3 is TGTGCCAGCAAGGGTGGGAGCGGGGGCGACCAAGAGGCCCAGTACTTC. Translation: CASKGGSGGDQEAQYF.

There are many counts of this clonotype. V gene TRBV5-4 combines with J gene TRBJ2-5; 10 bases fit TRBD2. J gave up 3 bases and V 6 bases, and 11 bases lay outside the gene matches. The CDR3 is 16 amino acids. In germline, CDR1 is SGHNT, CDR2 YYREEE (reference sequence). CDR3 nucleotide sequence: TGTGCCAGCACCCCGAGGGCTAGCGGGAGTGAAGAGACCCAGTACTTC. Protein sequence: CASTPRASGSEETQYF.

The sample holds many counts of this clonotype. The V and J genes are TRBV13 and TRBJ1-2, with D possibly being TRBD1 (6 bases). The CDR3 sequence is 22 residues long. Germline V CDR1 and CDR2: PRHDT, FYEKMQ (reference sequence). Trimming pared 5 bases from V and 0 bases from J, leaving 34 bases between. This chain's CDR3 is CASSPSSFTVSRDNLTNYGYTF. Written as DNA, the CDR3 is TGTGCCAGCAGCCCATCCTCGTTTACCGTTTCCCGGGACAACCTGACTAACTATGGCTACACCTTC.

Note on this clonotype: A read error may be the cause here, since a much bigger clone is one base away. The genes are TRBV7-2 and TRBJ2-4, with 8 bases fitting TRBD2. CDR3 length: 17 amino acids. Germline V gene sequence: CDR1 SGHTA, CDR2 FQGNSA. The CDR3 nucleotides are TGTGTCAGCAGCTTAGTGGGACTAGGTGCGGCCAAAAACATTCAGTACTTC. Its translation is CVSSLVGLGAAKNIQYF.

CDR3 coding DNA: TGTGCCAGCAGTGTCTTGGGACAGGCAGATAGCAATCAGCCCCAGCATTTT. This sequence encodes CASSVLGQADSNQPQHF. This sequence joins TRBV2 and TRBJ1-5; 8 bases align to TRBD1. Germline V gene data show CDR1 as SNHLY and CDR2 as FYNNEI. The CDR3 has 17 residues. V dropped 4 bases and J dropped 0; count of bases not matched to a gene: 8.

The chain employs TRBV20-1 and TRBJ1-5; 7 bases line up with TRBD1. J was trimmed by 2 bases and V by 1 base; bases with no gene match: 8. Germline-derived CDR1 and CDR2 are DFQATT and SNEGSKA (reference sequence). The CDR3 contains 16 residues. The CDR3 DNA follows: TGCAGTGCTAGAGGAGCAGGGGGATCGGGCAATCAGCCCCAGCATTTT. Translating gives CSARGAGGSGNQPQHF.

In the case of this clonotype: This clone may be a read error of a much larger clone one base away. This sequence joins TRBV5-5 and TRBJ2-4, with D unclear. CDR1 and CDR2 (germline): SGHKS, YYEKEE (reference sequence). V lost 2 bases and J 6 bases, leaving 21 bases between the germline ends. This CDR3 comprises 17 residues. The CDR3 sequence: CASSFDATAGYGNIQYF. In DNA, the CDR3 is TGTGCCAGCAGCTTCGACGCCACAGCTGGGTATGGAAACATTCAGTACTTC.

Note on this clonotype: Being one base from a much bigger clone, this may be a read error. The CDR3 nucleotides read TGCAGCGTCCGCGGACAGGGCACGGAAAAACGGTTTTTT. Amino acids: CSVRGQGTEKRFF. The chain links TRBV29-1 to TRBJ1-4; TRBD1 matches 8 bases. The CDR3 contains 13 residues. CDR1 is SQVTM, CDR2 ANQGSEA, per germline.

This clonotype was counted many times. The chain employs TRBV5-1 and TRBJ2-5; D is possibly TRBD2 (5 bases). CDR1 and CDR2 from the germline V gene are SGHRS and YFSETQ. V was pared by 0 bases and J by 5 bases, with 17 bases between. This CDR3 is built from 16 residues. The CDR3 sequence: CASSLVAGVLEETQYF. DNA of the CDR3: TGCGCCAGCAGCTTGGTAGCCGGGGTATTAGAGGAGACCCAGTACTTC.

The chain couples TRBV4-2 to TRBJ2-7; 7 bases are shared with TRBD2. V shed 0 bases and J 4 bases; nucleotides not matched to a gene: 12. Per the germline V gene, CDR1 is LGHNA and CDR2 is YNFKEQ. The CDR3 sequence is 17 residues long. As DNA, the CDR3 is TGTGCCAGCAGCCAAGAAGGTCCAGCGGGGAGACTATACGAGCAGTACTTC. Translated, it gives CASSQEGPAGRLYEQYF.